This T cell receptor beta chain was sequenced in a study of control samples from healthy donors and cancer patients (dated by TCRdb to the early 2020s). On this clone itself: Its cognate antigen has yet to be identified. Base qualities are not recorded, but no much larger clone differs from it by a single base.

The CDR3 goes from the cysteine to the phenylalanine over 14 residues. The entry retains the CDR3 DNA only, 42 bases that are in frame from base 1. From the germline V gene, CDR1 is MNHEY and CDR2 is SVGEGT. Ends trimmed: V by 5 bases, J by 4 bases; bases unmatched to a gene: 5. Library creation used the immunoSEQ multiplex PCR assay. The clones in this table, taken by TCRdb from immuneACCESS, are in-frame only. Not every clone is retained; where verified, under half of the shortfall comes from an unresolved V gene, and the cause of the rest is unknown. This sample comprises approximately 100,000 clones, 85% of them detected only once. The ten top clones hold roughly 2% of the sample.

Material for sequencing was blood. The chain employs TRBV6-2 or TRBV6-3 and TRBJ1-3; 7 central nucleotides agree with TRBD1. The TCR originated in a woman between 35 and 50 years old in good health. The bases are TGTGCCAGCAGTCGTCTGGACAGGGGAAACACCATATATTTT. Translated, it gives CASSRLDRGNTIYF.